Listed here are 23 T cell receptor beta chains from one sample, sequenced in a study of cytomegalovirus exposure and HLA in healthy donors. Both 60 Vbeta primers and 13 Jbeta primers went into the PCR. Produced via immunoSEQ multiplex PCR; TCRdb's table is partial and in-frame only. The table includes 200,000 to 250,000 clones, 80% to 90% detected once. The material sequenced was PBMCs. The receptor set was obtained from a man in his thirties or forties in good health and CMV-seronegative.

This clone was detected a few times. CDR3 DNA sequence: TGTGCCAGCAGCCGGCCCCTACTAGCGGGGGGGCCGGATGAGCAGTTCTTC. Translating it yields CASSRPLLAGGPDEQFF. This chain connects TRBV28 to TRBJ2-1, with 13 bases aligning to TRBD2. The CDR3 has 17 amino acids. Trimming took 6 bases from V and 8 from J; bases not matched to a gene: 13. Germline loops: CDR1 MDHEN, CDR2 SYDVKM.

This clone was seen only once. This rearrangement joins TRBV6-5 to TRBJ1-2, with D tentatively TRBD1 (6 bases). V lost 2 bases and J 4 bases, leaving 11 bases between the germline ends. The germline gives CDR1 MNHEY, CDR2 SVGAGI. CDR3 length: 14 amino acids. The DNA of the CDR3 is TGTGCCAGCAGTTACGGCACAGGGAGCTATGGCTACACCTTC. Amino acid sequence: CASSYGTGSYGYTF.

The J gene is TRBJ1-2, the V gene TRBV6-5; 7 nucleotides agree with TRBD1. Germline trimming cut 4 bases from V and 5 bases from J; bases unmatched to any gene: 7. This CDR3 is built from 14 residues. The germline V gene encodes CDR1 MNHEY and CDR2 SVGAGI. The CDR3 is CASSSLDRPYGYTF. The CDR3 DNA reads TGTGCCAGCAGTTCCCTGGACAGGCCTTATGGCTACACCTTC.

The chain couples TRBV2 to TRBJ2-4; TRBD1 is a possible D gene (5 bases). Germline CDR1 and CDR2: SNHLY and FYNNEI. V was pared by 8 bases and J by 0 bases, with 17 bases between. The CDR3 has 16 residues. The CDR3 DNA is TGTGCCAGCGAGGCTAGGGGTCGCCTAGCCAAAAACATTCAGTACTTC. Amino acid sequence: CASEARGRLAKNIQYF. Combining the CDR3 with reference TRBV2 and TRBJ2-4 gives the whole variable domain EPEVTQTPSHQVTQMGQEVILRCVPISNHLYFYWYRQILGQKVEFLVSFYNNEISEKSEIFDDQFSVERPDGSNFTLKIRSTKLEDSAMYFCASEARGRLAKNIQYFGAGTRLSVL.

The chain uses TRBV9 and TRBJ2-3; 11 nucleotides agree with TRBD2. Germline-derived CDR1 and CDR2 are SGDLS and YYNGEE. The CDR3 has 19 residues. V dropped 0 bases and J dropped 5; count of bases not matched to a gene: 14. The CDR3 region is CASSVVCRTSGRVGDTQYF. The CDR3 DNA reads TGTGCCAGCAGCGTAGTCTGCCGGACTAGCGGGCGTGTGGGAGATACGCAGTATTTT.

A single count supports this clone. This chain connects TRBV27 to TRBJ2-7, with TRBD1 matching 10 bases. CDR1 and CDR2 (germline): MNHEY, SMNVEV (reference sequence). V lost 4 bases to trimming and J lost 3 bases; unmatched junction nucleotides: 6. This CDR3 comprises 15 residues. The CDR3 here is CASSSRQGANYEQYF. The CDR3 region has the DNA TGTGCCAGCAGTTCTCGACAGGGGGCTAACTACGAGCAGTACTTC.

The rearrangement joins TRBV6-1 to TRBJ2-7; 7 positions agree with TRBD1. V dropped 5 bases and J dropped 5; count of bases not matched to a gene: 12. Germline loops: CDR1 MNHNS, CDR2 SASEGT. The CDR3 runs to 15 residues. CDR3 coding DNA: TGTGCCAGCAGTATCAGGACAGGCGAAGGCGACGAGCAGTACTTC. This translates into CASSIRTGEGDEQYF.

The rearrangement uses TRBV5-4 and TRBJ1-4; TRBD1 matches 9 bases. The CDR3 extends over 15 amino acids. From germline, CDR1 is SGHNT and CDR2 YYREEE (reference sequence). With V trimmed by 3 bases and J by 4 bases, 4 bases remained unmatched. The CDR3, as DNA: TGTGCCAGCAGCTCCGGGACAGGGATTAATGAAAAACTGTTTTTT. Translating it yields CASSSGTGINEKLFF.

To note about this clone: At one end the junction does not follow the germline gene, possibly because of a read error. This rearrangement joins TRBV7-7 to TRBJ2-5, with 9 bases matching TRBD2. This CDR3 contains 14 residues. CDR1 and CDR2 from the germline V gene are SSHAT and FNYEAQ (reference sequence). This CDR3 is CASSLAGARETQYF. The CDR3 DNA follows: TGTGCTAGCAGCTTAGCGGGGGCTAGAGAGACCCAGTACTTC.

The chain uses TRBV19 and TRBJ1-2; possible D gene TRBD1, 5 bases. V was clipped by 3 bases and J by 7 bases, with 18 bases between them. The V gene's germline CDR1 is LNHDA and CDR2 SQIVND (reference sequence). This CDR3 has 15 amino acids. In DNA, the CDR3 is TGTGCCAGTAGTATCCTCACGACAGAATCCTCTGGCTACACCTTC. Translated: CASSILTTESSGYTF. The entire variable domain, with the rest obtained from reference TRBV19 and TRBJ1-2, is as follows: DGGITQSPKYLFRKEGQNVTLSCEQNLNHDAMYWYRQDPGQGLRLIYYSQIVNDFQKGDIAEGYSVSREKKESFPLTVTSAQKNPTAFYLCASSILTTESSGYTFGSGTRLTVV.

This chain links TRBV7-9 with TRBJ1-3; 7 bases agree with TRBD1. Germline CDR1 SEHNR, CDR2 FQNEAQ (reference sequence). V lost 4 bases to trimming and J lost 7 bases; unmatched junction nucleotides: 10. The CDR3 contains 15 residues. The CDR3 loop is CASSSRQGKPNTIYF. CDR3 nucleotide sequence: TGTGCCAGCAGCTCCAGACAGGGAAAGCCGAACACCATATATTTT. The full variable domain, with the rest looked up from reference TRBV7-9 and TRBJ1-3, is DTGVSQNPRHKITKRGQNVTFRCDPISEHNRLYWYRQTLGQGPEFLTYFQNEAQLEKSRLLSDRFSAERPKGSFSTLEIQRTEQGDSAMYLCASSSRQGKPNTIYFGEGSWLTVV.

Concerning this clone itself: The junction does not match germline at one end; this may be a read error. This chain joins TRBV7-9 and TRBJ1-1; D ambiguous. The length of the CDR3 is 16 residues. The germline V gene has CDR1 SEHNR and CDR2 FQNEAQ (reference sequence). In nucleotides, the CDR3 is TGTTCCAGCAGCTTACCACTAACACGAGGGTTCACTGAAGCTTTCTTT. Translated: CSSSLPLTRGFTEAFF.

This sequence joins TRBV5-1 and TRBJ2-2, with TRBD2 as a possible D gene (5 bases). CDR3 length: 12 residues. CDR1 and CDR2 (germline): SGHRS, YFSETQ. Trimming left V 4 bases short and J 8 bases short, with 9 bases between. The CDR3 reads CASSQDWGELFF. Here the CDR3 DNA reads TGCGCCAGCAGCCAGGACTGGGGGGAGCTGTTTTTT.

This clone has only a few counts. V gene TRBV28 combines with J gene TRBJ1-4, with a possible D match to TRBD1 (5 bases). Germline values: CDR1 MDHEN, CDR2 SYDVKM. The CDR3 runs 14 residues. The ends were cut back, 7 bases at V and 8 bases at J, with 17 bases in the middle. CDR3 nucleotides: TGTGCCAGCACCCAGTTGGGGGAGGGGGAAAAACTGTTTTTT. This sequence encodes CASTQLGEGEKLFF.

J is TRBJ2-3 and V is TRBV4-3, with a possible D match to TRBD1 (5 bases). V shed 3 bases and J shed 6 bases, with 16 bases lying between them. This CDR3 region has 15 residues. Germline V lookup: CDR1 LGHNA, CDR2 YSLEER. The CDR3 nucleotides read TGCGCCAGCAGCCAGGAACAGGACCCCACGGATACGCAGTATTTT. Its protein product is CASSQEQDPTDTQYF.

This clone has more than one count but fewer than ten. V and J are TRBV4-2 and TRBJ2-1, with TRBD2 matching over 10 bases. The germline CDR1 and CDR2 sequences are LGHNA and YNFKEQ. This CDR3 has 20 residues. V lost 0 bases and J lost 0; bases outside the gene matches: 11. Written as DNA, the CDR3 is TGTGCCAGCAGCCAAGATCGCGCGACTAGCGGGCAGAGCTCCTACAATGAGCAGTTCTTC. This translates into CASSQDRATSGQSSYNEQFF.

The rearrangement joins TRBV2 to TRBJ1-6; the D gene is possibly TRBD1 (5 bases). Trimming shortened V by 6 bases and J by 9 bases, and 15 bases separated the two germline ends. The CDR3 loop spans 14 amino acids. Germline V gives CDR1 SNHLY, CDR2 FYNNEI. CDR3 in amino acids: CASRWGERGSPLHF. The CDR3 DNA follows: TGTGCCAGCAGATGGGGGGAAAGGGGTTCACCCCTCCACTTT.

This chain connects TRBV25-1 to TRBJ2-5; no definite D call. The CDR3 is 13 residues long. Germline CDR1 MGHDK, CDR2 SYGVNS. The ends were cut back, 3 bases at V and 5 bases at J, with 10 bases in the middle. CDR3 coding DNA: TGTGCCAGCAGTGACATCTTCGAGGAGACCCAGTACTTC. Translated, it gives CASSDIFEETQYF.

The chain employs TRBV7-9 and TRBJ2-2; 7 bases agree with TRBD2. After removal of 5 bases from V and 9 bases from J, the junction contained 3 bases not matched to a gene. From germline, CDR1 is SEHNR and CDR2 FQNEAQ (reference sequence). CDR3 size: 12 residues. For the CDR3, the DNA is TGTGCCAGCAGCCCGACTAGCTGGGAGCTGTTTTTT. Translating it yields CASSPTSWELFF.

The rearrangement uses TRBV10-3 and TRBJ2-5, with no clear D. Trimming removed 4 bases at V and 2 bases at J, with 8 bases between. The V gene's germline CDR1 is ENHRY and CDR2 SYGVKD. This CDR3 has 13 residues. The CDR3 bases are TGTGCCATCAGTGCCCCCGGGCAAGAGACCCAGTACTTC. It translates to CAISAPGQETQYF.

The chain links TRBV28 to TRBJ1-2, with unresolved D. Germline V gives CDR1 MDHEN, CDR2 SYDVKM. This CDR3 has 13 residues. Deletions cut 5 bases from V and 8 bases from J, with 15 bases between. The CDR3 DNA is TGTGCCAGCAGTCTACGACTGCCCCAAGGCTACACCTTC. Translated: CASSLRLPQGYTF.

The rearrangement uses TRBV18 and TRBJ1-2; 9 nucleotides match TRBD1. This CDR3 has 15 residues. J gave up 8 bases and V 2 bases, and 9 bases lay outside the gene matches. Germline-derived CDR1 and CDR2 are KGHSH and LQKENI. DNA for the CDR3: TGTGCCAGCTCACCAACAGGGGGCGCGACTGGCGGCTACACCTTC. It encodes CASSPTGGATGGYTF.

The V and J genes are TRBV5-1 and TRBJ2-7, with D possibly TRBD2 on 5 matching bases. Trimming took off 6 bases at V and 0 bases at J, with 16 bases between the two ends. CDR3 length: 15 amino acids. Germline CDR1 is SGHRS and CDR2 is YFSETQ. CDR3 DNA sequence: TGCGCCAGCATGGGCATCCCGGGGAGCTCCTACGAGCAGTACTTC. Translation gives CASMGIPGSSYEQYF.